The 31 T cell receptor beta chains below come from one sample, sequenced in a study of identical twins. TCRdb passed the 5' RACE reads through MiXCR, listing each CDR3 protein once. The sample consists of about 470,000 distinct CDR3 sequences, 20% to 30% of them appearing once. A further study also used this sample, focusing on T cells expressing NK-cell markers.

The sample consisted of CD4+ T cells sorted from blood. The source is a woman aged 18-29 years in good health.

This chain links TRBV20-1 with TRBJ2-1, with 13 bases identical to TRBD2. V was clipped by 5 bases and J by 3 bases; unmatched bases: 4. This CDR3 has 15 residues. Looked up from germline, CDR1 is DFQATT and CDR2 is SNEGSKA (reference sequence). The CDR3 reads CSAGLAGAVYNEQFF. CDR3 nucleotide sequence: TGCAGTGCTGGACTAGCGGGAGCTGTCTACAATGAGCAGTTCTTC.

The gene calls are TRBV11-2 and TRBJ2-7; D is perhaps TRBD1 or TRBD2 (5 bases each). The germline V and J ends were trimmed by 5 bases and 2 bases, with 19 bases remaining between them. The CDR3 covers 16 residues. Germline V gene sequence: CDR1 SGHAT, CDR2 FQNNGV. CDR3 nucleotide sequence: TGTGCCAGCAGCGGGACCTCCGGGACGACTACCTACGAGCAGTACTTC. Its protein is CASSGTSGTTTYEQYF.

The chain uses TRBV6-2 or TRBV6-3 and TRBJ2-1, with no clear D. CDR1 is MNHEY, CDR2 SVGEGT, per germline. CDR3 length: 11 amino acids. V was shortened by 5 bases and J by 9 bases, with 8 bases between the two germline ends. CDR3: CASSLNAEQFF. The CDR3 DNA reads as TGTGCCAGCAGTCTTAATGCTGAGCAGTTCTTC.

V gene TRBV20-1 combines with J gene TRBJ1-1; D may be TRBD1 (5 bases). The CDR3 has 13 amino acids. Looked up from germline, CDR1 is DFQATT and CDR2 is SNEGSKA (reference sequence). Trimming stripped 5 bases from V and 0 bases from J, with 10 bases between. The CDR3 DNA sequence: TGCAGTGCTGGAGGGGCAATGAACACTGAAGCTTTCTTT. It codes for CSAGGAMNTEAFF.

A few counts support this clonotype. This chain links TRBV12-3 or TRBV12-4 with TRBJ2-3; possibly TRBD1 or TRBD2 for D (6 bases each). CDR3 length: 17 residues. V was pared by 7 bases and J by 3 bases, with 23 bases between. In DNA, the CDR3 is TGTGCCAGCACTCTACAGGGCGGGGCCCAGACTACAGATACGCAGTATTTT. Its translation: CASTLQGGAQTTDTQYF.

This CDR3 is CASSRDSPNSGNTIYF. Here the CDR3 DNA reads TGTGCCAGCAGCCGCGACAGCCCAAACTCTGGAAACACCATATATTTT. This rearrangement joins TRBV5-5 to TRBJ1-3; a weak D match, TRBD1 (5 bases). This CDR3 contains 16 residues. CDR1 and CDR2 (germline): SGHKS, YYEKEE (reference sequence). The V gene lost 4 bases and the J gene lost 0 bases, with 14 bases spanning the gap.

A few counts support this clonotype. The V and J genes are TRBV14 and TRBJ1-6; perhaps TRBD1 as D (5 bases). V was clipped by 3 bases and J by 8 bases, with 8 bases between them. CDR1 and CDR2 from the germline V gene are SGHDN and FVKESK. The length of the CDR3 is 13 residues. CDR3 sequence: CASSQIRDSPLHF. The CDR3 DNA is TGTGCCAGCAGCCAGATCAGGGATTCACCCCTCCACTTT.

This clonotype was counted a few times. The chain links TRBV6-1 to TRBJ2-7; D may correspond to TRBD1 or TRBD2 (5 bases each). With 8 bases removed from V and 4 bases from J, the gap between germline ends came to 18 bases. Germline CDR1 reads MNHNS; CDR2 reads SASEGT. The CDR3 has 14 residues. The CDR3 bases are TGTGCCAGCGTAGGGACCACCAAAGGGTACGAGCAGTACTTC. Its protein product is CASVGTTKGYEQYF.

The chain combines TRBV11-2 with TRBJ2-7; tentative D call: TRBD1 (5 bases). Germline CDR1 reads SGHAT; CDR2 reads FQNNGV. V lost 7 bases, J lost 7 bases, and 20 bases lay in between. The CDR3 spans 14 residues. The DNA of the CDR3 is TGTGCCAGCACCGAACTCACGGCGGCAGGGGAGCAGTACTTC. Protein sequence: CASTELTAAGEQYF.

This chain links TRBV3-1 with TRBJ1-1, with unresolved D. The CDR3 covers 14 residues. Trimming left V 7 bases short and J 0 bases short, with 12 bases between. Germline-derived CDR1 and CDR2 are LGHDT and YNNKEL (reference sequence). The CDR3, as DNA: TGTGCCAGCACCTCACTGTCGGTGAACACTGAAGCTTTCTTT. As protein: CASTSLSVNTEAFF.

This rearrangement joins TRBV5-5 to TRBJ2-1, with D possibly matching TRBD1 (6 bases). Germline V lookup: CDR1 SGHKS, CDR2 YYEKEE (reference sequence). This CDR3 has 15 amino acids. V gave up 4 bases and J gave up 2 bases, with 13 bases separating them. CDR3 DNA: TGTGCCAGCAGCCCCCGACAGGAAACCTACAATGAGCAGTTCTTC. This encodes CASSPRQETYNEQFF. The whole variable domain, remainder taken from reference TRBV5-5 and TRBJ2-1, is DAGVTQSPTHLIKTRGQQVTLRCSPISGHKSVSWYQQVLGQGPQFIFQYYEKEERGRGNFPDRFSARQFPNYSSELNVNALLLGDSALYLCASSPRQETYNEQFFGPGTRLTVL.

In its sample, this clonotype was seen a few times. This chain links TRBV7-9 with TRBJ2-3, with 13 nucleotides matching TRBD2. V shed 5 bases, J shed 2 bases, and the junction held 4 bases outside the gene matches. The CDR3 is 16 residues long. Germline assignment: CDR1 SEHNR and CDR2 FQNEAQ (reference sequence). As DNA, the CDR3 is TGTGCCAGCAGCATGGGACTAGCGGGATCCACAGATACGCAGTATTTT. This gives the protein CASSMGLAGSTDTQYF.

In this sample, this clonotype turned up a few times. The rearrangement joins TRBV5-5 to TRBJ2-3; a weak D match, TRBD1 (6 bases). There are 14 residues in the CDR3. With 2 bases removed from V and 4 bases from J, the gap between germline ends came to 11 bases. The V gene's germline CDR1 is SGHKS and CDR2 YYEKEE (reference sequence). CDR3 bases: TGTGCCAGCAGCTTTAGGGGGACCCCAGATACGCAGTATTTT. Protein product: CASSFRGTPDTQYF. Variable domain in full (rest from reference TRBV5-5 and TRBJ2-3): DAGVTQSPTHLIKTRGQQVTLRCSPISGHKSVSWYQQVLGQGPQFIFQYYEKEERGRGNFPDRFSARQFPNYSSELNVNALLLGDSALYLCASSFRGTPDTQYFGPGTRLTVL.

This sequence joins TRBV6-1 and TRBJ1-2; D might be TRBD1 (5 bases). The length of the CDR3 is 16 residues. Deletions cut 0 bases from V and 0 bases from J, with 11 bases between. Germline CDR1 reads MNHNS; CDR2 reads SASEGT. DNA of the CDR3: TGTGCCAGCAGTGAAGCGAAGGGGTTAGCTAACTATGGCTACACCTTC. It yields the protein CASSEAKGLANYGYTF.

This clonotype was picked up a small number of times. The chain recombines TRBV12-3 or TRBV12-4 with TRBJ1-2; D is ambiguous. The CDR3 has 14 amino acids. Deletions cut 5 bases from V and 8 bases from J, with 18 bases between. For the CDR3, the DNA is TGTGCCAGCAGTCCTCGGGCCGATGCCGGCGGCTACACCTTC. This codes for CASSPRADAGGYTF.

The sample holds a few counts of this clonotype. CDR3 protein: CASKAQGGRDTQYF. CDR3 bases: TGTGCCAGCAAGGCCCAGGGGGGGAGAGATACGCAGTATTTT. The chain is built from TRBV7-2 and TRBJ2-3; either TRBD1 or TRBD2 may fit D (7 bases each). Germline lookup yields CDR1 SGHTA and CDR2 FQGNSA. There are 14 residues in the CDR3. Trimming removed 7 bases at V and 5 bases at J, with 16 bases between.

This clonotype has just a few counts. V gene TRBV4-2 combines with J gene TRBJ2-3; perhaps TRBD2 as D (6 bases). The CDR3 is 16 residues long. V was clipped by 0 bases and J by 2 bases, with 12 bases between them. Per germline, CDR1 LGHNA and CDR2 YNFKEQ. DNA for the CDR3: TGTGCCAGCAGCCAAGATCTACTAGCCCTCACAGATACGCAGTATTTT. This encodes CASSQDLLALTDTQYF.

This clonotype was picked up a small number of times. The chain has TRBV6-2 or TRBV6-3 and TRBJ2-3; D is unclear. Germline V gene lookup returns CDR1 MNHEY and CDR2 SVGEGT. Between the trimmed V and J ends, which lost 2 bases and 2 bases, there was a span of 8 bases. CDR3 size: 14 residues. CDR3 in amino acids: CASSYRPYTDTQYF. The CDR3 coding sequence is TGTGCCAGCAGTTACAGGCCCTACACAGATACGCAGTATTTT.

This chain connects TRBV12-3 or TRBV12-4 to TRBJ2-1, with TRBD2 identical over 9 bases. This CDR3 comprises 15 residues. V lost 3 bases and J lost 9; bases outside the gene matches: 9. CDR3 loop: CASSFGGTSQGEQFF. CDR3 sequence (DNA): TGTGCCAGCAGTTTCGGGGGGACTAGCCAGGGTGAGCAGTTCTTC.

The genes are TRBV29-1 and TRBJ2-5, with TRBD2 matching over 10 bases. V dropped 5 bases and J dropped 5; count of bases not matched to a gene: 11. The CDR3 sequence is 15 residues long. Germline CDR1 SQVTM, CDR2 ANQGSEA. CDR3 loop: CSVTGLAGVWETQYF. The DNA for the CDR3 is TGCAGCGTTACGGGCCTAGCGGGAGTATGGGAGACCCAGTACTTC.

This clonotype was recorded a few times. The chain links TRBV5-1 to TRBJ2-3; D is ambiguous. The CDR3 has 14 residues. The germline V gene has CDR1 SGHRS and CDR2 YFSETQ. The ends were cut back, 0 bases at V and 0 bases at J, with 5 bases in the middle. CDR3 coding DNA: TGCGCCAGCAGCTTGGATCCTAGCACAGATACGCAGTATTTT. Protein: CASSLDPSTDTQYF.

The sample holds a few counts of this clonotype. J is TRBJ2-1 and V is TRBV6-2 or TRBV6-3; 9 bases agree with TRBD2. This CDR3 is built from 13 residues. The ends lost 7 bases at V and 8 bases at J; junction bases unmatched: 6. Germline V gene data show CDR1 as MNHEY and CDR2 as SVGEGT. CDR3 bases: TGTGCCAGCACCGGGACTAGCTTGGATGAGCAGTTCTTC. The encoded protein is CASTGTSLDEQFF.

The chain uses TRBV3-1 and TRBJ2-5; 10 positions agree with TRBD2. The CDR3 contains 19 residues. V shed 2 bases and J 5 bases; nucleotides not matched to a gene: 17. Germline CDR1 is LGHDT and CDR2 is YNNKEL (reference sequence). CDR3 DNA: TGTGCCAGCAGCCAACTAGCGGGGGTAAGCCCGAACTACGGGGAGACCCAGTACTTC. Translating gives CASSQLAGVSPNYGETQYF.

V and J are TRBV12-3 or TRBV12-4 and TRBJ2-2; 7 nucleotides line up with TRBD2. J lost 1 base, V lost 5 bases, and 7 bases had no gene match. The CDR3 totals 16 residues. CDR3 coding DNA: TGTGCCAGCAGTCCCCGGACTAGTCGGAACACCGGGGAGCTGTTTTTT. Its translation is CASSPRTSRNTGELFF.

This rearrangement joins TRBV5-5 to TRBJ1-3; no definite D call. This CDR3 contains 11 residues. The germline V and J ends were trimmed by 4 bases and 7 bases, with 6 bases remaining between them. Per germline, CDR1 SGHKS and CDR2 YYEKEE (reference sequence). CDR3 DNA sequence: TGTGCCAGCAGCGGATGGAACACCATATATTTT. Protein: CASSGWNTIYF.

This sequence joins TRBV20-1 and TRBJ2-5; no definite D call. The CDR3 runs to 13 residues. Trimming shortened V by 4 bases and J by 2 bases, and 11 bases separated the two germline ends. Germline CDR1 DFQATT, CDR2 SNEGSKA (reference sequence). DNA of the CDR3: TGCAGTGCTAAGGTCGACGATCAAGAGACCCAGTACTTC. It specifies CSAKVDDQETQYF.

The gene calls are TRBV10-3 and TRBJ1-5; D remains unclear. V lost 6 bases and J 6 bases, leaving 12 bases between the germline ends. Per the germline V gene, CDR1 is ENHRY and CDR2 is SYGVKD. CDR3 size: 13 residues. The CDR3, as DNA: TGTGCCATCAGCCCGGGTTTGAGTCAGCCCCAGCATTTT. Its translation is CAISPGLSQPQHF.

The V call is TRBV9, the J call TRBJ2-1, with D tentatively TRBD2 (5 bases). V was trimmed by 2 bases and J by 2 bases, leaving 11 bases between them. Per the germline V gene, CDR1 is SGDLS and CDR2 is YYNGEE. The CDR3 runs to 15 residues. This CDR3 is CASSVATSPYNEQFF. In DNA, the CDR3 is TGTGCCAGCAGCGTCGCCACTAGTCCCTACAATGAGCAGTTCTTC.

This clonotype was detected a few times. This chain joins TRBV12-5 and TRBJ1-5; no reliable D call. V shed 6 bases and J shed 7 bases, with 10 bases lying between them. The CDR3 runs to 12 residues. Germline CDR1 LGHNT, CDR2 FRNRAP. CDR3 DNA: TGTGCTAGTGGCGCCGGACGGCAGCCCCAGCATTTT. This codes for CASGAGRQPQHF. Drawing the rest from reference TRBV12-5 and TRBJ1-5, the complete variable domain is DARVTQTPRHKVTEMGQEVTMRCQPILGHNTVFWYRQTMMQGLELLAYFRNRAPLDDSGMPKDRFSAEMPDATLATLKIQPSEPRDSAVYFCASGAGRQPQHFGDGTRLSIL.

The genes are TRBV5-1 and TRBJ2-1; D tentatively fits TRBD1 or TRBD2 (5 bases each). Trimming pared 7 bases from V and 1 base from J, leaving 18 bases between. The CDR3 is 16 residues long. CDR1 and CDR2 from the germline V gene are SGHRS and YFSETQ. CDR3 in DNA: TGCGCCAGCCGAAAGGGACCCCAAGTTTCCTACAATGAGCAGTTCTTC. Protein product: CASRKGPQVSYNEQFF.

The V and J genes are TRBV29-1 and TRBJ2-3; 8 bases are shared with TRBD2. Germline V CDR1 and CDR2: SQVTM, ANQGSEA. The CDR3 has 14 amino acids. V lost 7 bases and J lost 4; bases outside the gene matches: 10. CDR3 bases: TGCAGCGGCGGGACTAGAAGATTCGCAGATACGCAGTATTTT. Translating it yields CSGGTRRFADTQYF.